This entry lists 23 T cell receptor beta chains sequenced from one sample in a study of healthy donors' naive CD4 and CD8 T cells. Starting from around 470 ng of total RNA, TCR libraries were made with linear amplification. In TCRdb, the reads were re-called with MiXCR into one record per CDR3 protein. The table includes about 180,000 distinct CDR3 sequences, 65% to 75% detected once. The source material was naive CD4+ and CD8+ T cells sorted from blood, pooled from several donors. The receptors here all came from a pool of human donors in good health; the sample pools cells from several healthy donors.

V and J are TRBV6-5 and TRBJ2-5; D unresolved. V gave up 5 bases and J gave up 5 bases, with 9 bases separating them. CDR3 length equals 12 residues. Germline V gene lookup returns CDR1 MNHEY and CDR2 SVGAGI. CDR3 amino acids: CASSAEQETQYF. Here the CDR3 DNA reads TGTGCCAGCAGTGCGGAGCAGGAGACCCAGTACTTC.

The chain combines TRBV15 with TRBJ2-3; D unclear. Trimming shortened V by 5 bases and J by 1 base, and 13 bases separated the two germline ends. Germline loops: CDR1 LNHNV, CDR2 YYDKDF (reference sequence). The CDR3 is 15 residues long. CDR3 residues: CATSSDLVGTDTQYF. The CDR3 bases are TGTGCCACCAGCTCGGACCTGGTGGGCACAGATACGCAGTATTTT.

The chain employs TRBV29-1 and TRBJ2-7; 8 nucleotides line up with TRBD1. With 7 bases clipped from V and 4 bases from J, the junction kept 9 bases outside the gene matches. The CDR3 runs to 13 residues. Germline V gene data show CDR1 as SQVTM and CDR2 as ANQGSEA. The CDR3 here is CSGGDRGGYEQYF. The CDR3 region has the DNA TGCAGCGGAGGAGACAGGGGAGGATACGAGCAGTACTTC.

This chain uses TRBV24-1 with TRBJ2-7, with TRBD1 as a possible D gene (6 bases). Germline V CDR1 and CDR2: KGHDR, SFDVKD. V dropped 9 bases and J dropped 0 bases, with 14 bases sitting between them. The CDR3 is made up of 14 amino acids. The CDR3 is CATWGQGTSYEQYF. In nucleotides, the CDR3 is TGTGCCACCTGGGGCCAGGGGACCTCCTACGAGCAGTACTTC.

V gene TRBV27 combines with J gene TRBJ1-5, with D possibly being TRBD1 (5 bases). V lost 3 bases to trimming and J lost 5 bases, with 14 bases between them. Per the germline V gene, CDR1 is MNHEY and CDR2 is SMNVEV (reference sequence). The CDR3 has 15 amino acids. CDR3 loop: CASSFSGGGYQPQHF. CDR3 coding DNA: TGTGCCAGCAGTTTTTCTGGGGGAGGGTATCAGCCCCAGCATTTT.

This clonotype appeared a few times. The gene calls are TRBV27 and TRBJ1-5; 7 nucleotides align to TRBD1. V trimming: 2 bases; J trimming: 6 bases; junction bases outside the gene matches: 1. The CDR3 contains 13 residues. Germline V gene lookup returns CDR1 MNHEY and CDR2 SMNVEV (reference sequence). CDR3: CASSLTGVQPQHF. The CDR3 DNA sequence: TGTGCCAGCAGTTTAACAGGGGTTCAGCCCCAGCATTTT.

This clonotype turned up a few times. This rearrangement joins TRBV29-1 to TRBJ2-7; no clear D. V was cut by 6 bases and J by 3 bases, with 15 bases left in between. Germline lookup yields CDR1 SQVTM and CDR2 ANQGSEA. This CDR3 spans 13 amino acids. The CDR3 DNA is TGCAGCGTCGCGTCCGCGACGGGCTACGAGCAGTACTTC. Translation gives CSVASATGYEQYF.

As DNA, the CDR3 is TGCAGCGTTGAGGAGGGGCCGAACTATGGCTACACCTTC. Its translation is CSVEEGPNYGYTF. The chain combines TRBV29-1 with TRBJ1-2, with D perhaps matching TRBD1 (5 bases). Between the trimmed V and J ends, which lost 3 bases and 2 bases, there was a span of 10 bases. The CDR3 spans 13 residues. Per germline, CDR1 SQVTM and CDR2 ANQGSEA.

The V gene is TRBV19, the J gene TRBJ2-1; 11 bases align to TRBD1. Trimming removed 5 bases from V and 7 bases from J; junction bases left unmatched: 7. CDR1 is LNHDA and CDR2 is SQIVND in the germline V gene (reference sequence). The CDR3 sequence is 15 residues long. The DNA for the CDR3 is TGTGCCAGTAGTGTTGCCGGGACAGGGGGTAATGAGCAGTTCTTC. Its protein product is CASSVAGTGGNEQFF.

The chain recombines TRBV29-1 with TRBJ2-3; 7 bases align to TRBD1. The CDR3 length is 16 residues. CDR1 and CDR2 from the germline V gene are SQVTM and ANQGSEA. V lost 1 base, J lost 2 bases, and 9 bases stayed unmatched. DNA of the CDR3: TGCAGCGTTGAAGCCCCGACAGGGCCATTCACAGATACGCAGTATTTT. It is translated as CSVEAPTGPFTDTQYF.

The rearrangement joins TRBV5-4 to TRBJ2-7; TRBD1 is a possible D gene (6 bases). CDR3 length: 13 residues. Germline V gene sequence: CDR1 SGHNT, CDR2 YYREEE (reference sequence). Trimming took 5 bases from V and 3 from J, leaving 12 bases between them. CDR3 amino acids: CASSSTGLYEQYF. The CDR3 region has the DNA TGTGCCAGCAGTTCGACAGGTCTCTACGAGCAGTACTTC.

The CDR3 loop reads CASSAGQTNTEAFF. The CDR3 DNA follows: TGTGCCAGCAGTGCCGGACAAACAAACACTGAAGCTTTCTTT. The rearrangement links TRBV27 to TRBJ1-1; D perhaps matches TRBD1 (5 bases). With 5 bases removed from V and 2 bases from J, the gap between germline ends came to 12 bases. Germline values: CDR1 MNHEY, CDR2 SMNVEV (reference sequence). The CDR3 consists of 14 residues.

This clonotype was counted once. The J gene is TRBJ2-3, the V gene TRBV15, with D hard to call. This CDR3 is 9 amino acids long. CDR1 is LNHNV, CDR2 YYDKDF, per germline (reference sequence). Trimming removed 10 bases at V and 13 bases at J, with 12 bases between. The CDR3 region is CAILWSKYF. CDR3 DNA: TGTGCCATCCTGTGGTCGAAGTATTTT.

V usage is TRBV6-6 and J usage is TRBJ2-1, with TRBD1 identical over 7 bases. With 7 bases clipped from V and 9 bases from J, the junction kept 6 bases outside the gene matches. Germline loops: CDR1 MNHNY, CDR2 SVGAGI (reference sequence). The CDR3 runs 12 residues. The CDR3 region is CASNRQGSEQFF. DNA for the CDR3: TGTGCCAGCAACAGACAGGGAAGTGAGCAGTTCTTC.

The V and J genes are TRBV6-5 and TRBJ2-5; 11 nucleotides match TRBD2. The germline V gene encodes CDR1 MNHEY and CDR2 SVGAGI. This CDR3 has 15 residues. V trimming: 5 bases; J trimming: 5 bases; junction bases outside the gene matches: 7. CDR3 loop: CASSPIAGGPETQYF. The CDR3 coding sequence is TGTGCCAGCAGTCCGATAGCGGGAGGGCCCGAGACCCAGTACTTC.

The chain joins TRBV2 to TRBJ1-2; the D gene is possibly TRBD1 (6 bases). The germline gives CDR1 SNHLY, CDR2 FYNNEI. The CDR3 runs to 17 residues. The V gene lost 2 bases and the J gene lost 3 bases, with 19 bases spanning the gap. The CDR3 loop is CASSERGVRGRYYGYTF. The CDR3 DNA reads TGTGCCAGCAGTGAAAGGGGGGTTCGGGGCCGCTACTATGGCTACACCTTC.

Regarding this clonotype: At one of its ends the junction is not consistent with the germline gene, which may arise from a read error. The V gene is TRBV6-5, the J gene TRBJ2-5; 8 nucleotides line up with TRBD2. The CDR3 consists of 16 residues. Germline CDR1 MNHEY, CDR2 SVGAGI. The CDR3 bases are TGTGCCAGCAGTTACTCCCATCGGGAGGGAAAAGAGACCCAGTGCTTC. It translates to CASSYSHREGKETQCF.

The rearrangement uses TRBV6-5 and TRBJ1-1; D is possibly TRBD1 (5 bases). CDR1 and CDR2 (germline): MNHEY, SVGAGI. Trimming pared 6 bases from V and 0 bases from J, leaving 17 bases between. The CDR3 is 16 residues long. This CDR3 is CASSPGSGRMNTEAFF. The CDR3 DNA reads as TGTGCCAGCAGCCCCGGGTCGGGACGAATGAACACTGAAGCTTTCTTT.

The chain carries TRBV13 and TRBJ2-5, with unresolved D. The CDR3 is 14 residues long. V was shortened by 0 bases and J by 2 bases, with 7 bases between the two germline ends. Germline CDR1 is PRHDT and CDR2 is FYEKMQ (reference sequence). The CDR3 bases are TGTGCCAGCAGCTTAGGGGGTCTTCAAGAGACCCAGTACTTC. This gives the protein CASSLGGLQETQYF.

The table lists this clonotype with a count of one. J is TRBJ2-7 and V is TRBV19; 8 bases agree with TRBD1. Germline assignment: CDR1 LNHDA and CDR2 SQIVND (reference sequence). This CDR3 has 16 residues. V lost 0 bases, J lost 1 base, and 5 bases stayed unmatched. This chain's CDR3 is CASSIDTGQASYEQYF. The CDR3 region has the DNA TGTGCCAGTAGTATAGACACGGGACAGGCTTCCTACGAGCAGTACTTC.

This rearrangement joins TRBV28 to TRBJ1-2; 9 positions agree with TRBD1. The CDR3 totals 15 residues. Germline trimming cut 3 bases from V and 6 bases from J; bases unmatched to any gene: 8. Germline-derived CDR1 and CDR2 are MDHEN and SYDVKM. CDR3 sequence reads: CASSFLGTGSDGYTF. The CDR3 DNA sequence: TGTGCCAGCAGTTTCCTCGGGACAGGGTCGGATGGCTACACCTTC.

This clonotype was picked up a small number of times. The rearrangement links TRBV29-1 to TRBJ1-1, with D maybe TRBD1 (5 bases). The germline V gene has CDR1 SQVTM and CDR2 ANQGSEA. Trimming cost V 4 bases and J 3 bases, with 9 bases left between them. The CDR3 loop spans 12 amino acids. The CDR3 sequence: CSVVTVDTEAFF. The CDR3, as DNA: TGCAGCGTTGTGACAGTCGACACTGAAGCTTTCTTT.

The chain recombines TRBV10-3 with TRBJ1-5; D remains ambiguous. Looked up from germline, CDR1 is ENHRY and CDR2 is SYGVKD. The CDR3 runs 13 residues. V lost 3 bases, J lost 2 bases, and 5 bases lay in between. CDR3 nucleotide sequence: TGTGCCATCAGTGATAAGGGCAATCAGCCCCAGCATTTT. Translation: CAISDKGNQPQHF.